This T cell receptor (beta chain) derives from a study of blood T cells in healthy people across ages. For the second PCR, which ran for 7 to 11 cycles, a sample-barcoded 5' primer and a J-beta primer mix were used. TCRdb called the 5' RACE reads again in MiXCR, with one record for every CDR3 protein. The sample includes 600,000 to 1,000,000 distinct CDR3 sequences, 58% of them seen just once. There are a few counts of this clonotype. Its antigen remains unknown. Points from the study as a whole: Long-lived donors had more naive CD4+ cells and higher diversity than aged donors.

Germline V gene lookup returns CDR1 SGHTA and CDR2 FQGNSA. CDR3 size: 15 residues. Losses at the gene ends were 4 bases for V and 4 bases for J; bases not matched to a gene: 7. Input material: blood. The chain uses TRBV7-2 and TRBJ1-5; 7 nucleotides agree with TRBD1. The clonotype comes from a man younger than 40 in good health. This CDR3 is CASSSRTGENQPQHF. DNA of the CDR3: TGTGCCAGCAGCTCCAGGACAGGAGAAAATCAGCCCCAGCATTTT.